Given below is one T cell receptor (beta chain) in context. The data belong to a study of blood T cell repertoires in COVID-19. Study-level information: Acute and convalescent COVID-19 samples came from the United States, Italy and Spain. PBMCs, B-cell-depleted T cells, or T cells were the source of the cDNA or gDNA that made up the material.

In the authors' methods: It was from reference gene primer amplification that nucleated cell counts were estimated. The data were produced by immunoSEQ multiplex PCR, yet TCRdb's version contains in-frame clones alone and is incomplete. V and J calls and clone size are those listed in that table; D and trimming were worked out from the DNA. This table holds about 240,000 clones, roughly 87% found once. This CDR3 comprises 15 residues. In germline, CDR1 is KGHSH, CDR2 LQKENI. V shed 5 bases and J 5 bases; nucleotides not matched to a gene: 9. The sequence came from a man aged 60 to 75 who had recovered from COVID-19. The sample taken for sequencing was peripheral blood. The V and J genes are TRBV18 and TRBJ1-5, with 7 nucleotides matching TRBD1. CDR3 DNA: TGTGCCAGCTCATCGGGACAGCCAGCCGATCAGCCCCAGCATTTT. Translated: CASSSGQPADQPQHF. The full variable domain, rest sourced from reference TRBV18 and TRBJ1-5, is NAGVMQNPRHLVRRRGQEARLRCSPMKGHSHVYWYRQLPEEGLKFMVYLQKENIIDESGMPKERFSAEFPKEGPSILRIQQVVRGDSAAYFCASSSGQPADQPQHFGDGTRLSIL.